The 17 T cell receptor beta chains in this list originate from one sample, sequenced in a study of CD8 T cells in Susac syndrome (dated by TCRdb to about 2019). To prepare the library, the immunoSEQ multiplex PCR assay was applied. RNA was extracted using the RNeasy kit, and roughly 0.5 to 1 ug of the RNA was reverse transcribed with random hexamers. The public reads were run again by TCRdb, first through fastp at Q25 and then through MiXCR, and only productive beta chains were kept. Every entry covers one CDR3 protein and lists the most common genes and DNA from its rows. In this sample the table shows 150,000 to 190,000 distinct CDR3 sequences, just under 97% of which occur a single time. 0.14% to 0.15% of the sample rests with the top ten. The sample comprised CD8+ T cells from PBMCs. These receptors were obtained from a human donor with multiple sclerosis.

The chain employs TRBV29-1 and TRBJ2-1, with D possibly matching TRBD2 (6 bases). The CDR3 spans 16 residues. The V and J ends lost 2 bases and 0 bases respectively, with 14 bases between them. The germline V gene has CDR1 SQVTM and CDR2 ANQGSEA. CDR3 protein: CSVESLLANSYNEQFF. In nucleotides, the CDR3 is TGCAGCGTTGAATCCCTCCTAGCGAACTCCTACAATGAGCAGTTCTTC.

The chain is built from TRBV9 and TRBJ2-3, with D tentatively TRBD2 (6 bases). In germline, CDR1 is SGDLS, CDR2 YYNGEE. Trimming took off 4 bases at V and 0 bases at J, with 12 bases between the two ends. The CDR3 covers 15 residues. For the CDR3, the DNA is TGTGCCAGCAGCCGGGAGTTCTCTAGCACAGATACGCAGTATTTT. Translating gives CASSREFSSTDTQYF.

The rearrangement joins TRBV29-1 to TRBJ2-5, with TRBD1 identical over 10 bases. The CDR3 spans 12 residues. V was pared by 3 bases and J by 7 bases, with 2 bases of the junction left unmatched. Germline V CDR1 and CDR2: SQVTM, ANQGSEA. The CDR3 DNA is TGCAGCGTTGAGGGACAGGGGTGGACCCAGTACTTC. It specifies CSVEGQGWTQYF. Full variable domain (rest looked up from reference TRBV29-1 and TRBJ2-5): SAVISQKPSRDICQRGTSLTIQCQVDSQVTMMFWYRQQPGQSLTLIATANQGSEATYESGFVIDKFPISRPNLTFSTLTVSNMSPEDSSIYLCSVEGQGWTQYFGPGTRLLVL.

This chain links TRBV2 with TRBJ2-1; tentative D call: TRBD2 (5 bases). V lost 0 bases, J lost 3 bases, and 12 bases lay in between. The CDR3 is 16 amino acids. Germline lookup yields CDR1 SNHLY and CDR2 FYNNEI. The CDR3 DNA reads as TGTGCCAGCAGTGAAGCGCCTGGCGCGGGCTACAATGAGCAGTTCTTC. Translating it yields CASSEAPGAGYNEQFF.

This chain uses TRBV12-3 or TRBV12-4 with TRBJ1-2; TRBD1 agrees at 12 bases. This CDR3 is 15 amino acids long. With 5 bases clipped from V and 4 bases from J, the junction kept 5 bases outside the gene matches. CDR3 in DNA: TGTGCCAGCAGTCCCGGGACAGGGGGCAGCTATGGCTACACCTTC. Protein sequence: CASSPGTGGSYGYTF.

The chain couples TRBV2 to TRBJ2-5; D could derive from TRBD1 or TRBD2 (5 bases each). This CDR3 spans 11 amino acids. Trimming pared 9 bases from V and 4 bases from J, leaving 9 bases between. The germline gives CDR1 SNHLY, CDR2 FYNNEI. The CDR3 DNA follows: TGTGCCAGGAGGGACGGAGAGACCCAGTACTTC. Its translation: CARRDGETQYF.

The gene calls are TRBV9 and TRBJ1-1; 8 bases align to TRBD1. Unmatched junction bases numbered 4, after V lost 0 bases and J lost 0 bases. The V gene's germline CDR1 is SGDLS and CDR2 YYNGEE. CDR3 size: 16 residues. The CDR3: CASSVGATGVNTEAFF. CDR3 bases: TGTGCCAGCAGCGTAGGGGCGACAGGGGTGAACACTGAAGCTTTCTTT. Full variable domain (outside the CDR3, taken from reference TRBV9 and TRBJ1-1): DSGVTQTPKHLITATGQRVTLRCSPRSGDLSVYWYQQSLDQGLQFLIQYYNGEERAKGNILERFSAQQFPDLHSELNLSSLELGDSALYFCASSVGATGVNTEAFFGQGTRLTVV.

V usage is TRBV20-1 and J usage is TRBJ2-4; TRBD2 is a possible D gene (5 bases). V lost 6 bases to trimming and J lost 1 base, with 16 bases between them. CDR1 and CDR2 from the germline V gene are DFQATT and SNEGSKA (reference sequence). This CDR3 is built from 15 residues. CDR3 sequence: CSAKNPGDAKNIQYF. CDR3 in DNA: TGCAGTGCCAAAAACCCCGGGGATGCCAAAAACATTCAGTACTTC.

The chain couples TRBV27 to TRBJ2-7; D remains unclear. With 5 bases removed from V and 2 bases from J, the gap between germline ends came to 13 bases. The CDR3 runs to 14 residues. Germline V lookup: CDR1 MNHEY, CDR2 SMNVEV (reference sequence). As DNA, the CDR3 is TGTGCCAGCAGTGGGCGAGGATTTACCTACGAGCAGTACTTC. Its protein product is CASSGRGFTYEQYF.

This clonotype has a single count. The rearrangement joins TRBV15 to TRBJ1-5; 8 positions match TRBD1. CDR1 LNHNV and CDR2 YYDKDF come from the germline V gene (reference sequence). The CDR3 length is 14 residues. V shed 5 bases and J 4 bases; nucleotides not matched to a gene: 4. This CDR3 is CATSGDRRNQPQHF. In DNA, the CDR3 is TGTGCCACCAGCGGGGACAGGCGGAATCAGCCCCAGCATTTT.

CDR3: CASSPGLRPGEQYV. CDR3 sequence (DNA): TGTGCCAGCAGTCCGGGACTCCGCCCGGGAGAGCAGTACGTC. The rearrangement uses TRBV9 and TRBJ2-7; D might be TRBD2 (6 bases). CDR1 and CDR2 from the germline V gene are SGDLS and YYNGEE. The CDR3 runs to 14 residues. The ends were cut back, 5 bases at V and 7 bases at J, with 19 bases in the middle.

This rearrangement joins TRBV9 to TRBJ1-1; D gene ambiguous. CDR3 size: 14 residues. The V gene lost 0 bases and the J gene lost 2 bases, with 8 bases spanning the gap. The germline V gene encodes CDR1 SGDLS and CDR2 YYNGEE. DNA for the CDR3: TGTGCCAGCAGCGTAGACGGAAGAAACACTGAAGCTTTCTTT. Translation: CASSVDGRNTEAFF.

V gene TRBV30 combines with J gene TRBJ2-2, with 9 bases aligning to TRBD2. The CDR3 totals 17 residues. Per the germline V gene, CDR1 is GTSNPN and CDR2 is SVGIG (reference sequence). With V trimmed by 4 bases and J by 1 base, 10 bases remained unmatched. CDR3: CAWKQRLAGRNTGELFF. In DNA, the CDR3 is TGTGCCTGGAAGCAGAGGCTAGCGGGGCGGAACACCGGGGAGCTGTTTTTT.

This clonotype was counted once. This sequence joins TRBV4-1 and TRBJ1-5; D unresolved. Deletions cut 0 bases from V and 5 bases from J, with 17 bases between. Germline V gene lookup returns CDR1 MGHRA and CDR2 YSYEKL. The CDR3 covers 17 residues. Here the CDR3 DNA reads TGCGCCAGCAGCCAAGATTTGCTAAGGTCTAGGGATCAGCCCCAGCATTTT. Translated: CASSQDLLRSRDQPQHF.

This chain uses TRBV5-6 with TRBJ2-7, with D perhaps given as TRBD1 or TRBD2 (5 bases each). Per the germline V gene, CDR1 is SGHDT and CDR2 is YYEEEE. The CDR3 is 12 residues long. Trimming left V 4 bases short and J 11 bases short, with 16 bases between. For the CDR3, the DNA is TGTGCCAGCAGCCCCGGGACGGAAAGGAAGTACTTC. Its translation is CASSPGTERKYF.

The J gene is TRBJ1-6, the V gene TRBV6-5; D is unresolved. This CDR3 is built from 17 residues. Per the germline V gene, CDR1 is MNHEY and CDR2 is SVGAGI. Trimming removed 0 bases from V and 7 bases from J, with 16 bases in between. The CDR3 reads CASSYSLGFVENSPLHF. The DNA of the CDR3 is TGTGCCAGCAGTTACTCGCTGGGGTTTGTAGAGAATTCACCCCTCCACTTT.

The count of this clonotype is one. V and J are TRBV3-1 and TRBJ2-1; perhaps TRBD2 as D (5 bases). Germline V gene sequence: CDR1 LGHDT, CDR2 YNNKEL (reference sequence). The CDR3 is 14 amino acids. Trimming took 1 base from V and 3 from J, leaving 7 bases between them. The CDR3: CASSQGAGYNEQFF. The CDR3 DNA follows: TGTGCCAGCAGCCAAGGCGCGGGCTACAATGAGCAGTTCTTC.